These 25 T cell receptor beta chains were all obtained from the same sample, sequenced in a study of cytomegalovirus exposure and HLA in healthy donors. In the PCR, 60 Vbeta and 13 Jbeta primers were used. Clones were read by immunoSEQ multiplex PCR, and TCRdb kept only the in-frame ones, dropping some. This table has fewer than 60,000 clones, about 70% appearing once. Sequencing input: PBMCs. All receptors come from a woman aged 50 to 60 in good health and CMV-seropositive.

The rearrangement joins TRBV2 to TRBJ1-2; D may be TRBD1 (6 bases). This CDR3 has 12 amino acids. Trimming removed 7 bases from V and 8 bases from J, with 14 bases in between. Per germline, CDR1 SNHLY and CDR2 FYNNEI. The CDR3 DNA reads TGTGCCAGCACCTCGGACAGACGGGGCTACACCTTC. This encodes CASTSDRRGYTF.

This clone was seen a few times. Additional DNA sequences in this sample encode the identical CDR3. Written as DNA, the CDR3 is TGCGCCAGCAGCCAAGATGGGAGCACTGAAGCTTTCTTT. This translates into CASSQDGSTEAFF. This chain links TRBV4-3 with TRBJ1-1; D is unclear. Trimming removed 0 bases from V and 4 bases from J, with 6 bases in between. This CDR3 contains 13 residues. Per germline, CDR1 LGHNA and CDR2 YSLEER.

The V and J genes are TRBV27 and TRBJ2-7, with no clear D. Germline CDR1 MNHEY, CDR2 SMNVEV (reference sequence). The length of the CDR3 is 14 residues. Deletions cut 7 bases from V and 0 bases from J, with 13 bases between. The CDR3 is CASMSPLSSYEQYF. In DNA form, the CDR3 reads TGTGCCAGCATGAGTCCTCTGAGCTCCTACGAGCAGTACTTC.

V and J are TRBV28 and TRBJ2-7, with D possibly being TRBD2 (6 bases). CDR3 size: 15 residues. V was cut by 8 bases and J by 2 bases, with 19 bases left in between. CDR1 is MDHEN and CDR2 is SYDVKM in the germline V gene. CDR3: CASWGAGLLPYEQYF. Written as DNA, the CDR3 is TGTGCCAGCTGGGGTGCGGGGTTACTTCCCTACGAGCAGTACTTC.

This rearrangement joins TRBV19 to TRBJ1-4; TRBD1 aligns across 8 bases. Germline CDR1 is LNHDA and CDR2 is SQIVND (reference sequence). V was pared by 5 bases and J by 15 bases, with 8 bases of the junction left unmatched. This CDR3 is built from 12 residues. The CDR3 reads CASSSQGAFLFF. The CDR3 DNA reads TGTGCCAGTAGTTCCCAGGGGGCCTTTTTGTTTTTT. Filled out from reference TRBV19 and TRBJ1-4, the complete variable domain reads DGGITQSPKYLFRKEGQNVTLSCEQNLNHDAMYWYRQDPGQGLRLIYYSQIVNDFQKGDIAEGYSVSREKKESFPLTVTSAQKNPTAFYLCASSSQGAFLFFGSGTQLSVL.

The chain carries TRBV19 and TRBJ2-5; the D is unclear. Trimming removed 4 bases from V and 5 bases from J, with 17 bases in between. CDR3 size: 15 residues. Germline V gene sequence: CDR1 LNHDA, CDR2 SQIVND (reference sequence). As DNA, the CDR3 is TGTGCCAGTAGTAAAACCCCAACTCACGGTGAGACCCAGTACTTC. Translated: CASSKTPTHGETQYF. Combining the CDR3 with reference TRBV19 and TRBJ2-5 gives the whole variable domain DGGITQSPKYLFRKEGQNVTLSCEQNLNHDAMYWYRQDPGQGLRLIYYSQIVNDFQKGDIAEGYSVSREKKESFPLTVTSAQKNPTAFYLCASSKTPTHGETQYFGPGTRLLVL.

This chain joins TRBV9 and TRBJ2-7; no firm D call. The germline V gene has CDR1 SGDLS and CDR2 YYNGEE. This CDR3 spans 14 amino acids. V lost 3 bases to trimming and J lost 0 bases, with 10 bases between them. The CDR3 here is CASSGPRNSYEQYF. For the CDR3, the DNA is TGTGCCAGCAGCGGCCCCAGAAACTCCTACGAGCAGTACTTC.

The chain is built from TRBV18 and TRBJ2-2; D might be TRBD1 (5 bases). The V end lost 2 bases, the J end lost 4 bases, and 17 bases lay between the germline ends. In germline, CDR1 is KGHSH, CDR2 LQKENI. The length of the CDR3 is 17 residues. The CDR3 sequence: CASSPISQGPSTGELFF. For the CDR3, the DNA is TGTGCCAGCTCACCAATCTCCCAGGGCCCGAGCACCGGGGAGCTGTTTTTT.

This clone occurred a few times. The chain is built from TRBV27 and TRBJ1-6; perhaps TRBD1 as D (6 bases). The germline V and J ends were trimmed by 1 base and 7 bases, with 11 bases remaining between them. The CDR3 spans 15 residues. In germline, CDR1 is MNHEY, CDR2 SMNVEV (reference sequence). CDR3: CASSLYPGANSPLHF. In nucleotides, the CDR3 is TGTGCCAGCAGTTTATACCCAGGGGCGAATTCACCCCTCCACTTT.

The genes are TRBV28 and TRBJ2-1; D unclear. The ends were cut back, 4 bases at V and 10 bases at J, with 17 bases in the middle. Germline CDR1 and CDR2: MDHEN and SYDVKM. This CDR3 has 14 residues. The CDR3 nucleotides are TGTGCCAGCAGTTGGCCTCCCCGCCTAGGAGAGCAGTTCTTC. It yields the protein CASSWPPRLGEQFF.

V usage is TRBV6-6 and J usage is TRBJ1-1, with D perhaps TRBD1 (5 bases). Germline loops: CDR1 MNHNY, CDR2 SVGAGI (reference sequence). Between the trimmed V and J ends, which lost 5 bases and 1 base, there was a span of 8 bases. The CDR3 extends over 13 amino acids. CDR3 amino acids: CASSDGQNTEAFF. The CDR3 DNA reads TGTGCCAGCAGTGACGGACAGAACACTGAAGCTTTCTTT.

The chain employs TRBV29-1 and TRBJ2-4; TRBD1 matches 9 bases. The CDR3 sequence is 19 residues long. V lost 7 bases, J lost 0 bases, and 19 bases stayed unmatched. CDR1 is SQVTM and CDR2 is ANQGSEA in the germline V gene. CDR3 residues: CSAEGKGTGPSLAKNIQYF. CDR3 DNA sequence: TGCAGCGCCGAGGGAAAGGGGACAGGGCCCTCACTAGCCAAAAACATTCAGTACTTC. Using reference TRBV29-1 and TRBJ2-4 for the parts outside the CDR3, the full variable domain is SAVISQKPSRDICQRGTSLTIQCQVDSQVTMMFWYRQQPGQSLTLIATANQGSEATYESGFVIDKFPISRPNLTFSTLTVSNMSPEDSSIYLCSAEGKGTGPSLAKNIQYFGAGTRLSVL.

The chain uses TRBV27 and TRBJ2-3; TRBD2 agrees at 7 bases. There are 15 residues in the CDR3. Germline V gives CDR1 MNHEY, CDR2 SMNVEV (reference sequence). V shed 2 bases and J 5 bases; nucleotides not matched to a gene: 7. CDR3 residues: CASSLMGGGGDTQYF. CDR3 DNA sequence: TGTGCCAGCAGTTTAATGGGAGGCGGGGGAGATACGCAGTATTTT.

The CDR3 nucleotides read TGTGCCAGCAGTCGGGGACTTACCTACGAGCAGTACTTC. Translation gives CASSRGLTYEQYF. The chain joins TRBV2 to TRBJ2-7; maybe TRBD2 (6 bases). The CDR3 contains 13 residues. V was trimmed by 5 bases and J by 2 bases, leaving 10 bases between them. In germline, CDR1 is SNHLY, CDR2 FYNNEI.

J is TRBJ2-7 and V is TRBV2; 10 nucleotides line up with TRBD2. V trimming: 7 bases; J trimming: 3 bases; junction bases outside the gene matches: 6. The CDR3 sequence is 14 residues long. Germline CDR1 and CDR2: SNHLY and FYNNEI. DNA of the CDR3: TGTGCCAGCAACTTAAGCGGGGGGGGCTACGAGCAGTACTTC. This codes for CASNLSGGGYEQYF.

Only one count was recorded for this clone. A read error may produce the germline difference seen at one junction end. The V gene is TRBV7-7, the J gene TRBJ2-1, with TRBD2 matching over 11 bases. Germline values: CDR1 SSHAT, CDR2 FNYEAQ (reference sequence). The CDR3 is 17 amino acids. The CDR3 is CASSPSGGLLVQNEQFF. CDR3 DNA: TGTGCTAGCAGCCCTAGCGGGGGGCTGCTTGTACAGAATGAGCAGTTCTTC.

The chain couples TRBV7-2 to TRBJ1-3; D is undetermined. Per the germline V gene, CDR1 is SGHTA and CDR2 is FQGNSA. The CDR3 runs to 15 residues. V was clipped by 1 base and J by 3 bases, with 10 bases between them. The CDR3, as DNA: TGTGCCAGCAGCTTAGGTCGCCAGCGTGGAAACACCATATATTTT. This codes for CASSLGRQRGNTIYF.

The CDR3 DNA reads as TGTGCCAGCAATGCGGTAATCGAAGAGACCCAGTACTTC. Protein sequence: CASNAVIEETQYF. The gene calls are TRBV6-1 and TRBJ2-5; D remains unclear. V lost 7 bases and J 3 bases, leaving 12 bases between the germline ends. Germline lookup yields CDR1 MNHNS and CDR2 SASEGT. The CDR3 sequence is 13 residues long.

This clone appeared a few times. The sample contains more than one DNA sequence encoding this CDR3. The chain couples TRBV5-6 to TRBJ1-3; TRBD1 is a possible D gene (5 bases). Trimming shortened V by 5 bases and J by 0 bases, and 18 bases separated the two germline ends. The CDR3 is 17 amino acids. The germline V gene has CDR1 SGHDT and CDR2 YYEEEE. CDR3 region: CASSYWTRHFSGNTIYF. The CDR3, as DNA: TGTGCCAGCAGTTATTGGACACGCCATTTCTCTGGAAACACCATATATTTT.

The V and J genes are TRBV7-2 and TRBJ1-1; TRBD1 might be the D (5 bases). The CDR3 contains 14 residues. Per germline, CDR1 SGHTA and CDR2 FQGNSA. The V end was cut by 2 bases, the J end by 5 bases, with 12 bases between. The CDR3 coding sequence is TGTGCCAGCAGCTTAAGGGCGGGGGAGACTGAAGCTTTCTTT. Amino acid sequence: CASSLRAGETEAFF. The full variable domain, completed using reference TRBV7-2 and TRBJ1-1, is GAGVSQSPSNKVTEKGKDVELRCDPISGHTALYWYRQSLGQGLEFLIYFQGNSAPDKSGLPSDRFSAERTGGSVSTLTIQRTQQEDSAVYLCASSLRAGETEAFFGQGTRLTVV.

CDR3 region: CASSRTSGGNEQFF. CDR3 bases: TGTGCCAGCAGCCGGACTAGCGGGGGTAATGAGCAGTTCTTC. The genes are TRBV7-8 and TRBJ2-1, with TRBD2 identical over 13 bases. The trim removed 5 bases at V and 7 bases at J, leaving 2 bases unmatched. Per germline, CDR1 SGHVS and CDR2 FQNEAQ. CDR3 length: 14 amino acids.

V usage is TRBV6-5 and J usage is TRBJ1-5; D call uncertain. V was clipped by 0 bases and J by 4 bases, with 4 bases between them. This CDR3 is 13 amino acids long. The germline V gene encodes CDR1 MNHEY and CDR2 SVGAGI. CDR3 bases: TGTGCCAGCAGTTACTCGAGTAATCAGCCCCAGCATTTT. It is translated as CASSYSSNQPQHF.

The chain has TRBV29-1 and TRBJ1-2; weak D call: TRBD1 (5 bases). CDR3 size: 12 residues. Trimming stripped 7 bases from V and 3 bases from J, with 12 bases between. The germline V gene encodes CDR1 SQVTM and CDR2 ANQGSEA. The DNA of the CDR3 is TGCAGCGCCCGGGGGTGGGACTATGGCTACACCTTC. It specifies CSARGWDYGYTF.

Here the CDR3 DNA reads TGTGCCAGTAGTATAGGACTAGCGGGGAGCAATGAGCAGTTCTTC. It codes for CASSIGLAGSNEQFF. V usage is TRBV19 and J usage is TRBJ2-1, with 11 bases matching TRBD2. Trimming removed 1 base from V and 6 bases from J; junction bases left unmatched: 2. Germline V CDR1 and CDR2: LNHDA, SQIVND (reference sequence). CDR3 size: 15 residues.

V and J are TRBV29-1 and TRBJ1-1; weak D call: TRBD1 (6 bases). Germline V gene data show CDR1 as SQVTM and CDR2 as ANQGSEA. Trimming took 5 bases from V and 4 from J, leaving 14 bases between them. There are 13 residues in the CDR3. DNA of the CDR3: TGCAGCGTTTTGGGGGCATGGGGCACTGAAGCTTTCTTT. Its protein is CSVLGAWGTEAFF.